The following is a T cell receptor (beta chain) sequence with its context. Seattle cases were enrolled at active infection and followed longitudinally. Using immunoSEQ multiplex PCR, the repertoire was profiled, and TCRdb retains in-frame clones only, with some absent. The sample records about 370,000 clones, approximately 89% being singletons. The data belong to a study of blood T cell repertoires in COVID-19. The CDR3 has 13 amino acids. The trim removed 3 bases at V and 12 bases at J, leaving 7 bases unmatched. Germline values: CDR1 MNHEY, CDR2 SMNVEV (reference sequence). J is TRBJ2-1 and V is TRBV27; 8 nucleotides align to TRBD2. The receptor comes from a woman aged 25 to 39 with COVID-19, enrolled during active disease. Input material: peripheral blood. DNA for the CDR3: TGTGCCAGCAGTTTTTCCCCGGGACTAGGGCAGTTCTTC. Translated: CASSFSPGLGQFF.